Shown below are 28 T cell receptor beta chains from a single sample sequenced in a study of T cells in Graves' hyperthyroidism and ophthalmopathy. Researchers took RNA transcripts and amplified the TCR beta CDR3 regions from them. HTBI primers were employed in a first-round RT-PCR of the TCR CDR3. TCRdb re-derived calls from the multiplex PCR reads in MiXCR, one entry per CDR3 protein. The sample contains under 700,000 distinct CDR3 sequences, about a sixth of which appear only once. Material for sequencing was blood. All receptors derive from a young woman with Graves' hyperthyroidism.

In its sample, this clonotype was seen many times. This chain links TRBV20-1 with TRBJ1-6; no clear D. The CDR3 loop spans 15 amino acids. Germline values: CDR1 DFQATT, CDR2 SNEGSKA (reference sequence). The ends were cut back, 0 bases at V and 13 bases at J, with 19 bases in the middle. CDR3 sequence reads: CSAREVEGKYSPLHF. The CDR3 DNA follows: TGCAGTGCTAGAGAAGTCGAGGGTAAATACTCTCCCCTCCACTTT.

This clonotype occurred many times. This chain joins TRBV7-9 and TRBJ1-2, with D hard to call. CDR3 length: 14 residues. Trimming pared 2 bases from V and 2 bases from J, leaving 9 bases between. The germline V gene encodes CDR1 SEHNR and CDR2 FQNEAQ (reference sequence). The CDR3, as DNA: TGTGCCAGCAGCTTACAGGCAGGCAACTATGGCTACACCTTC. This translates into CASSLQAGNYGYTF.

At least ten counts were recorded for this clonotype. The chain couples TRBV3-1 to TRBJ1-6; D is undetermined. The V gene lost 2 bases and the J gene lost 10 bases, with 9 bases spanning the gap. The CDR3 extends over 13 amino acids. Germline V gene lookup returns CDR1 LGHDT and CDR2 YNNKEL (reference sequence). CDR3 nucleotide sequence: TGTGCCAGCAGCCAATTTGAGCGCTCACCCCTCCACTTT. Protein: CASSQFERSPLHF.

This clonotype was seen a few times. CDR3 amino acids: CASSLSTGNPTDTQYF. CDR3 coding DNA: TGTGCCAGCAGCTTATCGACAGGGAACCCCACAGATACGCAGTATTTT. This chain joins TRBV7-9 and TRBJ2-3; 7 bases are a match to TRBD1. The CDR3 length is 16 residues. Trimming removed 2 bases from V and 2 bases from J; junction bases left unmatched: 7. Per the germline V gene, CDR1 is SEHNR and CDR2 is FQNEAQ (reference sequence).

The V and J genes are TRBV7-2 and TRBJ2-5; no firm D call. The germline V and J ends were trimmed by 6 bases and 1 base, with 12 bases remaining between them. Germline V CDR1 and CDR2: SGHTA, FQGNSA. CDR3 length: 14 residues. CDR3 sequence (DNA): TGTGCCAGCAGAACCTCCCCCCCCCAAGAGACCCAGTACTTC. Encoded protein: CASRTSPPQETQYF.

This clonotype has at least ten counts. The genes are TRBV11-2 and TRBJ1-2; D is perhaps TRBD1 (5 bases). Germline values: CDR1 SGHAT, CDR2 FQNNGV. Trimming took 5 bases from V and 4 from J, leaving 14 bases between them. The CDR3 length is 14 residues. For the CDR3, the DNA is TGTGCCAGCAGCCCCAGGGTGGTTATCTATGGCTACACCTTC. Its translation: CASSPRVVIYGYTF.

The chain is built from TRBV7-6 and TRBJ2-2, with D possibly TRBD1 on 6 matching bases. Germline CDR1 is SGHVS and CDR2 is FNYEAQ. The V and J ends lost 5 bases and 4 bases respectively, with 11 bases between them. This CDR3 region has 14 residues. CDR3 nucleotides: TGTGCCAGCAGCGGCAGGGGATCCACCGGGGAGCTGTTTTTT. Its protein is CASSGRGSTGELFF.

This clonotype showed up just a few times. Here the CDR3 reads CASTPTGPYYGYTF. CDR3 coding DNA: TGCGCCAGCACACCGACAGGCCCTTACTATGGCTACACCTTC. The V gene is TRBV5-1, the J gene TRBJ1-2; D may be TRBD1 (6 bases). The CDR3 consists of 14 residues. With 6 bases removed from V and 3 bases from J, the gap between germline ends came to 15 bases. Germline CDR1 reads SGHRS; CDR2 reads YFSETQ.

This sequence joins TRBV6-1 and TRBJ2-7; 12 bases fit TRBD2. Per germline, CDR1 MNHNS and CDR2 SASEGT. V lost 7 bases, J lost 5 bases, and 3 bases stayed unmatched. The CDR3 runs to 13 residues. CDR3 amino acids: CASTPSGGDEQYF. The CDR3 DNA follows: TGTGCCAGCACCCCTAGCGGGGGGGACGAGCAGTACTTC.

The genes are TRBV18 and TRBJ1-1, with 7 positions matching TRBD1. This CDR3 has 16 amino acids. CDR1 and CDR2 (germline): KGHSH, LQKENI. After removal of 0 bases from V and 0 bases from J, the junction contained 4 bases not matched to a gene. In DNA, the CDR3 is TGTGCCAGCTCACCACCGGGACAGCTCCTGAACACTGAAGCTTTCTTT. Its protein is CASSPPGQLLNTEAFF. Complete variable domain (other parts from reference TRBV18 and TRBJ1-1): NAGVMQNPRHLVRRRGQEARLRCSPMKGHSHVYWYRQLPEEGLKFMVYLQKENIIDESGMPKERFSAEFPKEGPSILRIQQVVRGDSAAYFCASSPPGQLLNTEAFFGQGTRLTVV.

This clonotype was seen many times. The chain uses TRBV5-6 and TRBJ1-5; the D is unclear. This CDR3 region has 13 residues. Trimming shortened V by 2 bases and J by 3 bases, and 6 bases separated the two germline ends. Germline CDR1 and CDR2: SGHDT and YYEEEE. This CDR3 is CASSLGFNQPQHF. The CDR3 region has the DNA TGTGCCAGCAGCTTAGGCTTCAATCAGCCCCAGCATTTT.

The chain couples TRBV7-9 to TRBJ2-7, with 10 bases aligning to TRBD1. Germline V CDR1 and CDR2: SEHNR, FQNEAQ (reference sequence). The CDR3 covers 17 residues. Unmatched junction bases numbered 7, after V lost 2 bases and J lost 0 bases. The CDR3 bases are TGTGCCAGCAGCTTACGAGGAGGGACAGGGGACTCCTACGAGCAGTACTTC. It yields the protein CASSLRGGTGDSYEQYF.

This clonotype appeared many times. This chain connects TRBV2 to TRBJ2-1; possible D gene TRBD1, 6 bases. V was pared by 10 bases and J by 8 bases, with 21 bases between. Germline lookup yields CDR1 SNHLY and CDR2 FYNNEI. The CDR3 is 14 residues long. Here the CDR3 DNA reads TGTGCCACCGGGGTCGGTACCGAGGGGGATGAGCAGTTCTTC. This encodes CATGVGTEGDEQFF. Full variable domain (rest looked up from reference TRBV2 and TRBJ2-1): EPEVTQTPSHQVTQMGQEVILRCVPISNHLYFYWYRQILGQKVEFLVSFYNNEISEKSEIFDDQFSVERPDGSNFTLKIRSTKLEDSAMYFCATGVGTEGDEQFFGPGTRLTVL.

The chain employs TRBV2 and TRBJ2-2; weak D call: TRBD2 (6 bases). The CDR3 has 21 amino acids. Deletions cut 1 base from V and 5 bases from J, with 29 bases between. The germline V gene has CDR1 SNHLY and CDR2 FYNNEI. The CDR3 protein is CASSEEVIWTRLDPETGELFF. The CDR3 coding sequence is TGTGCCAGCAGTGAAGAGGTGATTTGGACCCGACTAGACCCGGAAACCGGGGAGCTGTTTTTT.

This clonotype was seen at least ten times. V is TRBV27 and J is TRBJ2-7; 9 nucleotides line up with TRBD2. The CDR3 runs 15 residues. The junction had 9 bases not matched to a gene; V was cut back by 6 bases and J by 3 bases. Germline CDR1 MNHEY, CDR2 SMNVEV (reference sequence). In nucleotides, the CDR3 is TGTGCCAGCAGCGTTATAGCGGGAGAGGGCTACGAGCAGTACTTC. Encoded protein: CASSVIAGEGYEQYF.

The chain uses TRBV5-1 and TRBJ1-4, with D possibly matching TRBD1 (6 bases). Germline assignment: CDR1 SGHRS and CDR2 YFSETQ. Trimming stripped 4 bases from V and 2 bases from J, with 9 bases between. This CDR3 comprises 14 residues. In nucleotides, the CDR3 is TGCGCCAGCAGCGAAGGGGGGACTAATGAAAAACTGTTTTTT. This sequence encodes CASSEGGTNEKLFF.

This clonotype was seen once. The rearrangement links TRBV7-9 to TRBJ1-1; D gene unclear. The CDR3 loop spans 10 amino acids. The germline V gene encodes CDR1 SEHNR and CDR2 FQNEAQ (reference sequence). Trimming removed 4 bases at V and 7 bases at J, with 4 bases between. DNA of the CDR3: TGTGCCAGCAGCTACTTTGAAGCTTTCTTT. It specifies CASSYFEAFF.

The rearrangement uses TRBV5-4 and TRBJ2-7, with a weak D call TRBD1 (5 bases). The CDR3 loop spans 14 amino acids. CDR1 is SGHNT, CDR2 YYREEE, per germline (reference sequence). V gave up 0 bases and J gave up 4 bases, with 11 bases separating them. The CDR3 DNA reads as TGTGCCAGCAGCTTGGAATTACAGGAATACGAGCAGTACTTC. Amino acids: CASSLELQEYEQYF.

As regards this clonotype: A clone one base away is much larger, so this may be a read error. The conserved final phenylalanine or tryptophan is absent from the CDR3, which likely points to a read error. The chain has TRBV12-3 or TRBV12-4 and TRBJ2-2, with unresolved D. There are 14 residues in the CDR3. V lost 7 bases and J lost 0, with 9 bases in between. CDR3 DNA sequence: TGTGCCAGCATGGCCAGGCCGAACACCGGGGAGCTGTTTTCT. This codes for CASMARPNTGELFS.

Notes on this clonotype: The junction departs from the called germline gene at one end, perhaps through a read error. The genes are TRBV13 and TRBJ2-1, with 7 positions matching TRBD1. The CDR3 consists of 13 residues. Germline-derived CDR1 and CDR2 are PRHDT and FYEKMQ (reference sequence). In DNA form, the CDR3 reads TGCGCCAGCAGCTTCGAGGGGGCGCGGGAGCAGTTCTTC. This encodes CASSFEGAREQFF.

This clonotype was picked up many times. In nucleotides, the CDR3 is TGTGCCAGCAGTTACGGCTACTACGAGCAGTACTTC. Translating it yields CASSYGYYEQYF. The rearrangement joins TRBV6-1 to TRBJ2-7; D unresolved. Germline V gene lookup returns CDR1 MNHNS and CDR2 SASEGT. The CDR3 extends over 12 amino acids. Trimming cost V 5 bases and J 3 bases, with 8 bases left between them.

This clonotype was observed many times. This chain joins TRBV5-1 and TRBJ2-7; D not resolved. The V end was cut by 4 bases, the J end by 2 bases, with 13 bases between. Germline CDR1 and CDR2: SGHRS and YFSETQ. The CDR3 runs to 14 residues. The CDR3, as DNA: TGCGCCAGCAGCCACGCAGTCAGCACCTACGAGCAGTACTTC. Amino acid sequence: CASSHAVSTYEQYF.

The V and J genes are TRBV4-3 and TRBJ2-7, with a tentative D call TRBD1 (6 bases). The CDR3 totals 15 residues. CDR1 and CDR2 (germline): LGHNA, YSLEER. V dropped 0 bases and J dropped 6 bases, with 15 bases sitting between them. The CDR3 DNA reads as TGCGCCAGCAGCCAAGATGGGCAGGGGTTTAGCGAGCAGTACTTC. Translated: CASSQDGQGFSEQYF.

V and J are TRBV19 and TRBJ1-5; 8 positions match TRBD1. The V segment lost 9 bases and the J segment 5 bases; nucleotides outside the gene matches: 6. The CDR3 spans 13 residues. Germline V gene lookup returns CDR1 LNHDA and CDR2 SQIVND (reference sequence). The CDR3 sequence: CASQDRAYQPQHF. For the CDR3, the DNA is TGTGCCAGCCAGGACAGGGCATATCAGCCCCAGCATTTT.

The CDR3 spells CASSIKSGQGYNEQFF. The CDR3, as DNA: TGTGCCAGTAGTATAAAATCAGGACAGGGGTACAATGAGCAGTTCTTC. J is TRBJ2-1 and V is TRBV19; 9 bases align to TRBD1. With V trimmed by 2 bases and J by 4 bases, 6 bases remained unmatched. The CDR3 is 16 residues long. The V gene's germline CDR1 is LNHDA and CDR2 SQIVND (reference sequence). The variable domain in full, with the rest retrieved from reference TRBV19 and TRBJ2-1, is DGGITQSPKYLFRKEGQNVTLSCEQNLNHDAMYWYRQDPGQGLRLIYYSQIVNDFQKGDIAEGYSVSREKKESFPLTVTSAQKNPTAFYLCASSIKSGQGYNEQFFGPGTRLTVL.

In its sample, this clonotype was seen a few times. This chain joins TRBV6-2 or TRBV6-3 and TRBJ2-7, with 7 bases aligning to TRBD2. Unmatched junction bases numbered 8, after V lost 6 bases and J lost 0 bases. Germline V gene sequence: CDR1 MNHEY, CDR2 SVGEGT. The CDR3 length is 15 residues. CDR3 in DNA: TGTGCCAGCAGGCATTCTGGCGGGGGCTCCTACGAGCAGTACTTC. Its translation: CASRHSGGGSYEQYF.

This clonotype was picked up many times. The genes are TRBV5-1 and TRBJ2-7, with no clear D. This CDR3 has 13 residues. Trimming removed 0 bases at V and 3 bases at J, with 7 bases between. Germline values: CDR1 SGHRS, CDR2 YFSETQ. CDR3 in amino acids: CASSLEAIYEQYF. The CDR3 nucleotides read TGCGCCAGCAGCTTGGAGGCCATCTACGAGCAGTACTTC.

This rearrangement joins TRBV20-1 to TRBJ2-1, with 14 bases lining up with TRBD2. Germline V gene data show CDR1 as DFQATT and CDR2 as SNEGSKA (reference sequence). V lost 5 bases to trimming and J lost 8 bases; unmatched junction nucleotides: 2. This CDR3 comprises 13 residues. CDR3 in amino acids: CSAGTSGGDEQFF. CDR3 bases: TGCAGTGCTGGGACTAGCGGGGGAGATGAGCAGTTCTTC.